What follows describes a single T cell receptor beta chain. Seattle participants joined during active infection and were tracked over time. This specimen comes from a study of blood T cell repertoires in COVID-19. Study context: The analysed material was cDNA or gDNA that came from T cells, B-cell-depleted T cells, or PBMCs.

How the authors handled the data: Quantification of nucleated cells was approximated via reference gene primer amplification. The repertoire was sequenced with immunoSEQ multiplex PCR; TCRdb's copy has only in-frame clones and lacks some. The DNA gave D and trimming, while V, J and clone size come from that table. The sample includes roughly 190,000 clones, about 86% of them seen just once. V gave up 4 bases and J gave up 7 bases, with 11 bases separating them. CDR3 length equals 13 residues. The chain links TRBV12-3 or TRBV12-4 to TRBJ1-5; D may be TRBD1 (6 bases). The sequence came from an older woman with COVID-19, enrolled during active disease. What was sequenced was peripheral blood. This chain's CDR3 is CASSSTGTQPQHF. The CDR3 nucleotides read TGTGCCAGCAGTTCTACAGGGACACAGCCCCAGCATTTT.